This TCR beta chain was sequenced for a study of T cell repertoires in cytomegalovirus infection. Study context: CMV epitopes, recently identified HLA-C-restricted and well-studied HLA-B-restricted, were used.

Trimming cost V 1 base and J 0 bases, with 4 bases left between them. There are 14 residues in the CDR3. From germline, CDR1 is SGHVS and CDR2 FNYEAQ. As regards this clonotype: Its target is unknown.

TCRdb itself ran the reads through MiXCR, one entry per CDR3 protein. The sample consists of some 940,000 distinct CDR3 sequences, about a third of them appearing once. This receptor was taken from a human donor in good health (CMV status not recorded). Some clones in this sample may be carry-over from other donors' samples. The source material was cultured CD8+ T cells from PBMCs, sampled from culture after CMV antigen stimulation. The V and J genes are TRBV7-6 and TRBJ1-3; no definite D call. In DNA form, the CDR3 reads TGTGCCAGCAGCTTAGAATACTCTGGAAACACCATATATTTT. This encodes CASSLEYSGNTIYF.